What follows are 23 T cell receptor beta chains derived from one specimen sequenced in a study of T cell clusters in autoimmune cytopenias. About 37,500 genome equivalents of blood DNA were amplified for TRB. One tube held mixed TRB-A and TRB-B primer pools for touch-down PCR. For each CDR3 protein, TCRdb gives one entry from its re-call of the multiplex PCR reads, without DNA. Its table records 6,500 to 8,500 distinct CDR3 sequences. Material: peripheral blood. Receptors were obtained from a human donor with an autoimmune cytopenia or autoimmune hepatitis (not recorded which).

Considering frequency, this clonotype is medium-sized (0.01 to 0.1%). This chain joins TRBV5-5 and TRBJ1-4; the TCRdb call, TRBD1, lacks DNA for checking. Germline V gene sequence: CDR1 SGHKS, CDR2 YYEKEE (reference sequence). The CDR3 has 13 residues. The CDR3 loop reads CASSLAGPEKLFF.

This clonotype counts as medium-sized by frequency. The gene calls are TRBV12-3 or TRBV12-4 and TRBJ1-1. This CDR3 comprises 15 residues. Here the CDR3 reads CASSSRFGANTEAFF.

Judged by frequency, this clonotype is medium-sized. The chain couples TRBV29-1 to TRBJ1-1; TCRdb proposes TRBD1, but this gene call is untestable without DNA. The CDR3 has 12 residues. CDR1 is SQVTM and CDR2 is ANQGSEA in the germline V gene. This chain's CDR3 is CSVQQGRTEAFF.

The J gene is TRBJ2-2, the V gene TRBV18; lacking DNA, the TRBD2 call made by TCRdb goes unchecked. The CDR3 is 16 amino acids. The germline V gene has CDR1 KGHSH and CDR2 LQKENI. CDR3 amino acids: CASSPASPGPGGELFF.

The rearrangement uses TRBV19 and TRBJ1-1; no DNA is available, so the TRBD1 call from TCRdb remains unchecked. The germline V gene has CDR1 LNHDA and CDR2 SQIVND (reference sequence). CDR3 length equals 12 residues. The CDR3 is CASSPRQGSPFF.

The chain is built from TRBV19 and TRBJ1-3. This CDR3 has 16 amino acids. Germline CDR1 reads LNHDA; CDR2 reads SQIVND (reference sequence). The CDR3 protein is CASEGGRTLSGNTIYF.

This sequence joins TRBV10-2 and TRBJ2-5; TCRdb's D gene call, TRBD2, goes unchecked for lack of DNA. Germline V gene sequence: CDR1 WSHSY, CDR2 SAAADI. The CDR3 contains 17 residues. The CDR3 sequence is CASSELGSGRLEETQYF.

Considering frequency, this clonotype is medium-sized. This chain joins TRBV19 and TRBJ2-1; TCRdb reports TRBD1, a call that lacks DNA to check it against. CDR1 is LNHDA, CDR2 SQIVND, per germline (reference sequence). This CDR3 is built from 15 residues. The CDR3 region is CATTTGTGTYNEQFF.

This clonotype is classed as medium-sized (0.01 to 0.1%) by frequency. V gene TRBV5-5 combines with J gene TRBJ1-6; checking the TCRdb D call of TRBD1 is not possible without DNA. CDR3 length: 16 amino acids. Germline CDR1 reads SGHKS; CDR2 reads YYEKEE (reference sequence). The CDR3 spells CASSLKKTTGSAPLHF.

The chain couples TRBV2 to TRBJ1-3. The CDR3 totals 12 residues. CDR1 SNHLY and CDR2 FYNNEI come from the germline V gene. The CDR3 region is CASSVGVNTIYF.

By frequency, this clonotype registers medium-sized (0.01 to 0.1%). The rearrangement links TRBV19 to TRBJ1-5. There are 14 residues in the CDR3. Germline assignment: CDR1 LNHDA and CDR2 SQIVND (reference sequence). The chain's CDR3 is CASTLRTWGQPQHF.

Judged by frequency, this clonotype is medium-sized. The genes are TRBV29-1 and TRBJ1-2; checking the TCRdb D call of TRBD1 is not possible without DNA. The CDR3 runs to 13 residues. In germline, CDR1 is SQVTM, CDR2 ANQGSEA. The CDR3 sequence is CSAWDVTEYGYTF.

Judged by frequency, this clonotype is medium-sized. The V and J genes are TRBV18 and TRBJ1-4. Germline V gene data show CDR1 as KGHSH and CDR2 as LQKENI. The length of the CDR3 is 15 residues. The CDR3 sequence: CASSPHGGVREKLFF.

This clonotype is identified as medium-sized from frequency. This rearrangement joins TRBV6-5 to TRBJ2-2; the TCRdb D gene call, TRBD2, has no DNA to confirm it. This CDR3 region has 15 residues. Per the germline V gene, CDR1 is MNHEY and CDR2 is SVGAGI. The CDR3 spells CASRTSGGYTGELFF.

The chain recombines TRBV5-1 with TRBJ2-1; the D call from TCRdb, TRBD1, cannot be confirmed without DNA. The CDR3 is 14 amino acids. Germline loops: CDR1 SGHRS, CDR2 YFSETQ. CDR3 sequence reads: CASSPRESYNEQFF.

V and J are TRBV6-4 and TRBJ2-4; no DNA is available, so the TRBD1 call from TCRdb remains unchecked. The length of the CDR3 is 16 residues. The germline V gene encodes CDR1 MRHNA and CDR2 SNTAGT. The CDR3 spells CASSYSWGRNKNIQYF.

V usage is TRBV12-3 or TRBV12-4 and J usage is TRBJ2-3; with no DNA, the TCRdb D assignment of TRBD1 cannot be verified. The length of the CDR3 is 15 residues. CDR3 sequence reads: CASRGRQRGTDTQYF.

This chain connects TRBV18 to TRBJ2-5; the TRBD1 assignment by TCRdb is unverifiable without DNA. The CDR3 contains 15 residues. Germline V CDR1 and CDR2: KGHSH, LQKENI. CDR3 amino acids: CASSPPSQGQETQYF.

The chain uses TRBV6-5 and TRBJ2-7; as DNA is missing, the TRBD1 call by TCRdb cannot be tested. Germline values: CDR1 MNHEY, CDR2 SVGAGI. The CDR3 runs to 16 residues. The CDR3 here is CASSYSGQGGYYEQYF.

Considering frequency, this clonotype is medium-sized. V usage is TRBV6-1 and J usage is TRBJ2-7; TCRdb designates TRBD1, a call that cannot be tested without DNA. Germline CDR1 MNHNS, CDR2 SASEGT. The CDR3 length is 15 residues. The CDR3 protein is CASTSAGTGGNEQYF.

By frequency, this clonotype is medium-sized. The V gene is TRBV29-1, the J gene TRBJ2-7; TCRdb calls TRBD2, which cannot be checked without DNA. This CDR3 has 15 amino acids. From germline, CDR1 is SQVTM and CDR2 ANQGSEA. CDR3: CSGLGLAGGLYEQYF.

V usage is TRBV5-1 and J usage is TRBJ1-4; TCRdb selects TRBD1, and the lack of DNA leaves this call unchecked. CDR3 length: 16 residues. Germline V CDR1 and CDR2: SGHRS, YFSETQ. The CDR3 region is CASSFSTGTSNEKLFF.

The chain links TRBV7-9 to TRBJ2-3; the TCRdb D gene call, TRBD1, has no DNA to confirm it. Germline V gives CDR1 SEHNR, CDR2 FQNEAQ (reference sequence). The CDR3 runs to 16 residues. CDR3 amino acids: CASSFRPGDYTDTQYF.